This entry lists 14 T cell receptor beta chains sequenced from one sample in a study of graft-versus-host responses after intestinal transplantation. Using immunoSEQ multiplex PCR, the repertoire was profiled, and TCRdb retains in-frame clones only, with some absent. The data hold around 95,000 clones, with approximately 84% observed a single time. These receptors' antigens are unknown. The sample was unstimulated CD4+ T cells sorted from spleen or lymph node cells, taken before transplant. The receptors derive from a human donor who was the organ donor for an intestinal transplant.

The V and J genes are TRBV5-1 and TRBJ2-5, with 13 bases lining up with TRBD2. V lost 3 bases and J lost 5; bases outside the gene matches: 10. The CDR3 length is 17 residues. Germline V lookup: CDR1 SGHRS, CDR2 YFSETQ. DNA of the CDR3: TGCGCCAGCAGCTCTGGACTAGCGGGGGCCGGGGGGGAGACCCAGTACTTC. It yields the protein CASSSGLAGAGGETQYF.

V is TRBV5-5 and J is TRBJ2-7; D call uncertain. The CDR3 sequence is 12 residues long. Trimming removed 3 bases at V and 4 bases at J, with 8 bases between. In germline, CDR1 is SGHKS, CDR2 YYEKEE (reference sequence). CDR3 DNA: TGTGCCAGCAGCTCCGCCTATTACGAGCAGTACTTC. Amino acids: CASSSAYYEQYF.

V gene TRBV2 combines with J gene TRBJ1-1; D unresolved. CDR3 size: 13 residues. The V gene lost 6 bases and the J gene lost 1 base, with 9 bases spanning the gap. Germline-derived CDR1 and CDR2 are SNHLY and FYNNEI. DNA of the CDR3: TGTGCCAGCAGGGATACAGAGAACACTGAAGCTTTCTTT. It translates to CASRDTENTEAFF.

This clone turned up a few times. The chain carries TRBV28 and TRBJ1-5; D not resolved. CDR1 is MDHEN, CDR2 SYDVKM, per germline. This CDR3 comprises 15 residues. Trimming cost V 5 bases and J 4 bases, with 15 bases left between them. The CDR3 coding sequence is TGTGCCAGCAGTGCCTCAGGAGAACTTAATCAGCCCCAGCATTTT. Residues: CASSASGELNQPQHF.

Comments on this clone: This CDR3 is also generated by other DNA sequences in the sample. The chain employs TRBV4-1 and TRBJ1-5; no definite D call. Trimming cost V 0 bases and J 6 bases, with 9 bases left between them. The CDR3 length is 14 residues. In germline, CDR1 is MGHRA, CDR2 YSYEKL. DNA for the CDR3: TGCGCCAGCAGCCAAGAAGAGGTTGGTCAGCCCCAGCATTTT. Its protein is CASSQEEVGQPQHF.

The chain uses TRBV9 and TRBJ1-3, with unresolved D. Trimming pared 3 bases from V and 4 bases from J, leaving 20 bases between. Germline CDR1 SGDLS, CDR2 YYNGEE. The CDR3 covers 17 residues. Here the CDR3 DNA reads TGTGCCAGCAGCGGCACCCGGGCGGGGTCGGTGGGAAACACCATATATTTT. Translated, it gives CASSGTRAGSVGNTIYF.

The chain links TRBV7-9 to TRBJ1-2; D unresolved. Germline values: CDR1 SEHNR, CDR2 FQNEAQ (reference sequence). CDR3 length equals 13 residues. The V end lost 2 bases, the J end lost 8 bases, and 12 bases lay between the germline ends. CDR3 loop: CASSLSSGVGYTF. DNA for the CDR3: TGTGCCAGCAGCTTATCATCTGGCGTAGGCTACACCTTC.

The chain has TRBV4-1 and TRBJ1-4; D might be TRBD1 (6 bases). Between the trimmed V and J ends, which lost 3 bases and 3 bases, there was a span of 11 bases. The CDR3 sequence is 15 residues long. Germline assignment: CDR1 MGHRA and CDR2 YSYEKL. The CDR3 nucleotides are TGCGCCAGCAGCCAGACCTGGACAGCTAATGAAAAACTGTTTTTT. Translating it yields CASSQTWTANEKLFF.

This chain connects TRBV27 to TRBJ1-3, with D perhaps matching TRBD1 (6 bases). The CDR3 loop spans 15 amino acids. Per germline, CDR1 MNHEY and CDR2 SMNVEV (reference sequence). V was trimmed by 3 bases and J by 0 bases, leaving 9 bases between them. The CDR3 DNA reads as TGTGCCAGCAGTTTGAGGGGGACCTCTGGAAACACCATATATTTT. It codes for CASSLRGTSGNTIYF.

The rearrangement joins TRBV30 to TRBJ1-2; 9 nucleotides align to TRBD1. Unmatched junction bases numbered 11, after V lost 5 bases and J lost 1 base. Germline V CDR1 and CDR2: GTSNPN, SVGIG (reference sequence). The length of the CDR3 is 16 residues. The CDR3 region is CAWLDRNRGLNYGYTF. In DNA, the CDR3 is TGTGCCTGGCTTGACCGAAACAGGGGGCTTAACTATGGCTACACCTTC.

The chain employs TRBV11-2 and TRBJ2-2, with 8 bases lining up with TRBD2. The junction had 4 bases not matched to a gene; V was cut back by 4 bases and J by 3 bases. The germline gives CDR1 SGHAT, CDR2 FQNNGV. The CDR3 runs to 15 residues. CDR3 DNA sequence: TGTGCCAGCAGCTCGTGGCGGGGGGACACCGGGGAGCTGTTTTTT. This encodes CASSSWRGDTGELFF.

The chain employs TRBV5-1 and TRBJ2-7; D unclear. The CDR3 covers 14 residues. Trimming stripped 0 bases from V and 2 bases from J, with 9 bases between. The germline V gene encodes CDR1 SGHRS and CDR2 YFSETQ. The DNA of the CDR3 is TGCGCCAGCAGCTTGGCCGCATACACCTACGAGCAGTACTTC. It translates to CASSLAAYTYEQYF.

This chain connects TRBV2 to TRBJ1-3, with no clear D. The V gene lost 5 bases and the J gene lost 0 bases, with 11 bases spanning the gap. CDR1 and CDR2 from the germline V gene are SNHLY and FYNNEI. The CDR3 spans 15 residues. The CDR3 DNA sequence: TGTGCCAGCAGTCCTACGGTTTTCTCTGGAAACACCATATATTTT. Translated: CASSPTVFSGNTIYF.

The gene calls are TRBV2 and TRBJ1-4; 9 bases agree with TRBD1. V trimming: 5 bases; J trimming: 1 base; junction bases outside the gene matches: 8. CDR1 and CDR2 (germline): SNHLY, FYNNEI. The CDR3 extends over 17 amino acids. In nucleotides, the CDR3 is TGTGCCAGCAGTCACAGGGGGCGCATCGGAACTAATGAAAAACTGTTTTTT. It translates to CASSHRGRIGTNEKLFF. The whole variable domain, remainder taken from reference TRBV2 and TRBJ1-4, is EPEVTQTPSHQVTQMGQEVILRCVPISNHLYFYWYRQILGQKVEFLVSFYNNEISEKSEIFDDQFSVERPDGSNFTLKIRSTKLEDSAMYFCASSHRGRIGTNEKLFFGSGTQLSVL.